Each of the 20 T cell receptor beta chains below was sequenced from the same sample in a study of Graves' ophthalmopathy and Graves' hyperthyroidism. RNA transcripts served as template for amplifying TCR beta CDR3 sequences. An opening RT-PCR round employed HTBI primers and preceded a second-round multiplex PCR. TCRdb reprocessed the multiplex PCR reads with MiXCR, giving one entry per CDR3 protein. The data hold over a million distinct CDR3 sequences, with 35% to 40% observed a single time. Sequenced input: peripheral blood or thyroid tissue (not recorded which). These receptors all stem from an adult man with Graves' hyperthyroidism.

This chain links TRBV3-1 with TRBJ1-2, with D hard to call. Trimming left V 4 bases short and J 4 bases short, with 10 bases between. The CDR3 consists of 13 residues. Germline loops: CDR1 LGHDT, CDR2 YNNKEL (reference sequence). The CDR3 DNA is TGTGCCAGCAGCCTTGGGGAGAGCTATGGCTACACCTTC. This gives the protein CASSLGESYGYTF. Full variable domain (missing parts from reference TRBV3-1 and TRBJ1-2): DTAVSQTPKYLVTQMGNDKSIKCEQNLGHDTMYWYKQDSKKFLKIMFSYNNKELIINETVPNRFSPKSPDKAHLNLHINSLELGDSAVYFCASSLGESYGYTFGSGTRLTVV.

This chain connects TRBV29-1 to TRBJ1-1; possible D gene TRBD1, 5 bases. The CDR3 runs 17 residues. Germline V gene sequence: CDR1 SQVTM, CDR2 ANQGSEA. V lost 8 bases, J lost 0 bases, and 25 bases lay in between. CDR3 in amino acids: CSLLGVRGRYMNTEAFF. CDR3 coding DNA: TGCAGCCTGCTGGGCGTACGGGGGAGATACATGAACACTGAAGCTTTCTTT.

The chain carries TRBV7-2 and TRBJ1-6; D gene unclear. Trimming left V 2 bases short and J 0 bases short, with 23 bases between. Germline assignment: CDR1 SGHTA and CDR2 FQGNSA. This CDR3 region has 21 residues. CDR3 residues: CASSLSPGVSWSSSYNSPLHF. For the CDR3, the DNA is TGTGCCAGCAGCTTATCTCCCGGGGTATCATGGAGCAGCTCCTATAATTCACCCCTCCACTTT.

There are many counts of this clonotype. The rearrangement uses TRBV7-2 and TRBJ1-1; perhaps TRBD1 as D (5 bases). CDR3 size: 14 residues. Germline CDR1 SGHTA, CDR2 FQGNSA. The V end lost 4 bases, the J end lost 4 bases, and 13 bases lay between the germline ends. CDR3 sequence reads: CASSSRAKGTEAFF. The DNA for the CDR3 is TGTGCCAGCAGCTCCAGGGCGAAGGGCACTGAAGCTTTCTTT. Filled out from reference TRBV7-2 and TRBJ1-1, the complete variable domain reads GAGVSQSPSNKVTEKGKDVELRCDPISGHTALYWYRQSLGQGLEFLIYFQGNSAPDKSGLPSDRFSAERTGGSVSTLTIQRTQQEDSAVYLCASSSRAKGTEAFFGQGTRLTVV.

Note on this clonotype: Because it lacks the conserved phenylalanine or tryptophan at the end, this CDR3 is likely a read error. This chain connects TRBV7-8 to TRBJ2-5; tentative D call: TRBD2 (7 bases). The CDR3 runs to 17 residues. V was shortened by 6 bases and J by 4 bases, with 24 bases between the two germline ends. CDR1 SGHVS and CDR2 FQNEAQ come from the germline V gene. The CDR3 bases are TGTGCCAGCAGACCGGGCCCTGGTGGGGGGGCCGGAGAGACCCAGTACCTC. The encoded protein is CASRPGPGGGAGETQYL.

This clonotype was picked up many times. The rearrangement joins TRBV20-1 to TRBJ2-5; D uncertain. V dropped 0 bases and J dropped 5 bases, with 13 bases sitting between them. There are 14 residues in the CDR3. Per germline, CDR1 DFQATT and CDR2 SNEGSKA (reference sequence). The CDR3 is CSARDEMSMETQYF. In DNA, the CDR3 is TGCAGTGCTAGAGATGAGATGTCCATGGAGACCCAGTACTTC.

This clonotype was counted a few times. The rearrangement links TRBV9 to TRBJ2-2, with TRBD2 matching 7 bases. CDR3 length: 14 residues. Germline V gene data show CDR1 as SGDLS and CDR2 as YYNGEE. V lost 6 bases, J lost 6 bases, and 8 bases stayed unmatched. Here the CDR3 reads CASNLAEYPGELFF. The CDR3 DNA reads as TGTGCCAGCAATCTAGCGGAGTACCCCGGGGAGCTGTTTTTT.

This clonotype showed up just a few times. This CDR3 is missing its conserved last phenylalanine or tryptophan, likely due to a read error. The DNA is left out, because the CDR3 cannot be placed on it with certainty; the CDR3 is given as TCRdb lists it. The chain combines TRBV7-2 with TRBJ1-1. Germline V gives CDR1 SGHTA, CDR2 FQGNSA. The CDR3 is 8 amino acids long, termini counted. The CDR3 loop is CASSLAID.

This chain joins TRBV5-4 and TRBJ1-2, with D perhaps matching TRBD1 (6 bases). The CDR3 totals 11 residues. Germline V gene data show CDR1 as SGHNT and CDR2 as YYREEE (reference sequence). V gave up 4 bases and J gave up 14 bases, with 15 bases separating them. CDR3 sequence: CASSPRGGPTF. The CDR3, as DNA: TGTGCCAGCAGCCCCAGAGGGGGTCCTACCTTC.

CDR3 coding DNA: TGTGCCAGCAGTGCTCTTCTTTTCCAAGAGTACGAGCAGTACTTC. This translates into CASSALLFQEYEQYF. The V call is TRBV7-3, the J call TRBJ2-7; D is unresolved. Looked up from germline, CDR1 is SGHTA and CDR2 is FQGTGA. Trimming cost V 6 bases and J 4 bases, with 19 bases left between them. The CDR3 contains 15 residues. Full variable domain (missing parts from reference TRBV7-3 and TRBJ2-7): GAGVSQTPSNKVTEKGKYVELRCDPISGHTALYWYRQSLGQGPEFLIYFQGTGAADDSGLPNDRFFAVRPEGSVSTLKIQRTERGDSAVYLCASSALLFQEYEQYFGPGTRLTVT.

In this sample, this clonotype turned up once. One base away lies a much larger clone, so this may be a sequencing read error. The chain has TRBV20-1 and TRBJ1-1; perhaps TRBD1 as D (6 bases). Germline CDR1 is DFQATT and CDR2 is SNEGSKA (reference sequence). Trimming took 2 bases from V and 8 from J, leaving 9 bases between them. The CDR3 spans 11 residues. The CDR3 here is CSARKGVEAFF. CDR3 nucleotides: TGCAGTGCTAGAAAGGGGGTGGAAGCTTTCTTT.

The chain joins TRBV12-3 or TRBV12-4 to TRBJ2-7; no definite D call. V was shortened by 8 bases and J by 0 bases, with 14 bases between the two germline ends. This CDR3 region has 14 residues. CDR3 region: CASGVTRNSYEQYF. CDR3 nucleotide sequence: TGTGCCAGCGGCGTCACGCGGAACTCCTACGAGCAGTACTTC.

This clonotype came up many times. V is TRBV7-8 and J is TRBJ2-7; D is uncertain. The V end lost 5 bases, the J end lost 2 bases, and 13 bases lay between the germline ends. CDR1 and CDR2 (germline): SGHVS, FQNEAQ. The CDR3 is 14 amino acids. The CDR3: CASSRTQLTYEQYF. In DNA, the CDR3 is TGTGCCAGCAGCCGCACCCAACTCACCTACGAGCAGTACTTC. The whole variable domain, filled in from reference TRBV7-8 and TRBJ2-7, reads GAGVSQSPRYKVAKRGQDVALRCDPISGHVSLFWYQQALGQGPEFLTYFQNEAQLDKSGLPSDRFFAERPEGSVSTLKIQRTQQEDSAVYLCASSRTQLTYEQYFGPGTRLTVT.

The rearrangement joins TRBV20-1 to TRBJ1-4; weak D call: TRBD1 (6 bases). V was trimmed by 0 bases and J by 10 bases, leaving 15 bases between them. CDR1 DFQATT and CDR2 SNEGSKA come from the germline V gene (reference sequence). This CDR3 comprises 14 residues. CDR3 nucleotide sequence: TGCAGTGCTAGAGATGAGAGACTACAGGGAAAACTGTTTTTT. Protein product: CSARDERLQGKLFF.

This chain links TRBV2 with TRBJ2-7; D is possibly TRBD1 (5 bases). Trimming stripped 5 bases from V and 5 bases from J, with 10 bases between. Looked up from germline, CDR1 is SNHLY and CDR2 is FYNNEI. This CDR3 region has 12 residues. The CDR3 sequence is CASSWGQDEQYF. CDR3 DNA sequence: TGTGCCAGCAGTTGGGGCCAGGACGAGCAGTACTTC. Combining the CDR3 with reference TRBV2 and TRBJ2-7 gives the whole variable domain EPEVTQTPSHQVTQMGQEVILRCVPISNHLYFYWYRQILGQKVEFLVSFYNNEISEKSEIFDDQFSVERPDGSNFTLKIRSTKLEDSAMYFCASSWGQDEQYFGPGTRLTVT.

As concerns this clonotype: A much larger clone differs from this one at a single base, so this may be a read error. CDR3 amino acids: CASSDTGGLAYEQYF. The CDR3 DNA is TGTGCCAGCAGTGATACAGGGGGTTTGGCTTACGAGCAGTACTTC. The chain couples TRBV2 to TRBJ2-7; 8 nucleotides agree with TRBD1. From germline, CDR1 is SNHLY and CDR2 FYNNEI. The CDR3 is made up of 15 amino acids. Trimming at V came to 3 bases and at J to 4 bases, leaving 8 bases not matched to a gene.

On this clonotype: At one of its ends the junction is not consistent with the germline gene, which may arise from a read error. This chain uses TRBV10-2 with TRBJ2-7; 13 nucleotides align to TRBD2. CDR3 length equals 18 residues. The V gene's germline CDR1 is WSHSY and CDR2 SAAADI. CDR3 sequence (DNA): TGTGCCAGCAGTGACTCCTTTGGGACTAGCGGGAATTTCTACGAGCAGTACTTC. It is translated as CASSDSFGTSGNFYEQYF.

This clonotype was found once. This chain links TRBV29-1 with TRBJ1-4; D is undetermined. The CDR3 totals 16 residues. Germline lookup yields CDR1 SQVTM and CDR2 ANQGSEA. V lost 4 bases and J 7 bases, leaving 22 bases between the germline ends. CDR3 sequence: CSVALGNIEFGEKLFF. CDR3 nucleotide sequence: TGCAGCGTTGCGTTAGGGAATATTGAGTTTGGTGAAAAACTGTTTTTT. Full variable domain (rest looked up from reference TRBV29-1 and TRBJ1-4): SAVISQKPSRDICQRGTSLTIQCQVDSQVTMMFWYRQQPGQSLTLIATANQGSEATYESGFVIDKFPISRPNLTFSTLTVSNMSPEDSSIYLCSVALGNIEFGEKLFFGSGTQLSVL.

This clonotype was seen more than once but under ten times. The rearrangement uses TRBV6-5 and TRBJ2-5; unclear D gene. This CDR3 has 14 amino acids. Per the germline V gene, CDR1 is MNHEY and CDR2 is SVGAGI. Deletions cut 0 bases from V and 7 bases from J, with 12 bases between. CDR3 nucleotides: TGTGCCAGCAGTTACTCGACTCCCCAAACGACCCAGTACTTC. Protein sequence: CASSYSTPQTTQYF.

This clonotype was picked up a small number of times. The V and J genes are TRBV2 and TRBJ2-2, with 8 bases identical to TRBD2. With V trimmed by 2 bases and J by 6 bases, 5 bases remained unmatched. Germline assignment: CDR1 SNHLY and CDR2 FYNNEI. This CDR3 spans 15 amino acids. CDR3 in DNA: TGTGCCAGCAGTGAAACCGGGGGGGCCGCCGGGGAGCTGTTTTTT. It is translated as CASSETGGAAGELFF.